The 5 T cell receptor beta chains below were found in one sample sequenced in a study. TCRdb recomputed calls from the 5' RACE reads with MiXCR, one row per CDR3 protein. The data contain more than 45,000 distinct CDR3 sequences, more than 25% of them seen just once; the ten biggest clones take up about 3%. The sample taken for sequencing was tumor-infiltrating memory CD4+ T cells sorted from the breast tumor. Subset described: memory CD4+ T cells, CD4+CD45RO+CD25-. The receptors were gathered from a female donor with breast cancer.

CDR3: CAADLGPGNTIYF. For the CDR3, the DNA is TGTGCCGCAGACTTAGGCCCTGGAAACACCATATATTTT. This chain links TRBV24-1 with TRBJ1-3; D not resolved. From germline, CDR1 is KGHDR and CDR2 SFDVKD. Deletions cut 12 bases from V and 2 bases from J, with 13 bases between. The CDR3 spans 13 residues.

There are a few counts of this clonotype. This rearrangement joins TRBV7-2 to TRBJ2-5; a possible D gene is TRBD2 (6 bases). CDR3 length: 16 residues. V was clipped by 2 bases and J by 2 bases, with 15 bases between them. Germline assignment: CDR1 SGHTA and CDR2 FQGNSA. This CDR3 reads CASSLTAARGQETQYF. DNA for the CDR3: TGTGCCAGCAGCTTAACCGCCGCCCGGGGGCAAGAGACCCAGTACTTC.

The chain has TRBV9 and TRBJ2-1; a weak D match, TRBD2 (5 bases). CDR3 length: 14 residues. V dropped 1 base and J dropped 8 bases, with 13 bases sitting between them. Germline CDR1 reads SGDLS; CDR2 reads YYNGEE. The CDR3 loop is CASSVSGNGHEQFF. CDR3 DNA: TGTGCCAGCAGCGTATCGGGGAACGGGCATGAGCAGTTCTTC. Full variable domain (remainder filled in from reference TRBV9 and TRBJ2-1): DSGVTQTPKHLITATGQRVTLRCSPRSGDLSVYWYQQSLDQGLQFLIQYYNGEERAKGNILERFSAQQFPDLHSELNLSSLELGDSALYFCASSVSGNGHEQFFGPGTRLTVL.

CDR3 in DNA: TGTGCCAGCAGCTTAATCAGGGATAATTCACCCCTCCACTTT. Translated, it gives CASSLIRDNSPLHF. V gene TRBV7-3 combines with J gene TRBJ1-6; TRBD1 is a possible D gene (5 bases). The germline CDR1 and CDR2 sequences are SGHTA and FQGTGA. V dropped 1 base and J dropped 5 bases, with 6 bases sitting between them. This CDR3 spans 14 amino acids. The variable domain in full, completed from reference TRBV7-3 and TRBJ1-6, reads GAGVSQTPSNKVTEKGKYVELRCDPISGHTALYWYRQSLGQGPEFLIYFQGTGAADDSGLPNDRFFAVRPEGSVSTLKIQRTERGDSAVYLCASSLIRDNSPLHFGNGTRLTVT.

In its sample, this clonotype was seen a few times. This chain uses TRBV7-2 with TRBJ1-1; the D is unclear. Germline values: CDR1 SGHTA, CDR2 FQGNSA. This CDR3 spans 17 amino acids. The V end was cut by 1 base, the J end by 0 bases, with 15 bases between. DNA for the CDR3: TGTGCCAGCAGCTTAGTTAAGTTGGGGATCCTGAACACTGAAGCTTTCTTT. This gives the protein CASSLVKLGILNTEAFF.